What follows is one T cell receptor (beta chain) and its context. Seattle enrolled patients during active infection and tracked them longitudinally. Per the original data handling: Amplifying reference gene primers gave estimates of nucleated cell counts. Here immunoSEQ multiplex PCR was the method, and the copy in TCRdb shows in-frame clones only, minus some. V and J calls and clone size are as listed in that table; D and trimming were resolved from the DNA. The sample lists 130,000 or so clones, roughly nine tenths occurring once. The sample originates from a study of blood T cell repertoires in COVID-19. Germline CDR1 and CDR2: SGHAT and FQDESV (reference sequence). V was trimmed by 3 bases and J by 6 bases, leaving 14 bases between them. The CDR3 runs 15 residues.

The clonotype was recovered from a woman between 65 and 79 years old with COVID-19, enrolled during active disease. The sequenced sample consisted of peripheral blood. The chain has TRBV11-1 and TRBJ1-4; D possibly corresponds to TRBD1 (5 bases). In DNA form, the CDR3 reads TGTGCCAGCAGCTTGCAGGGTAAAGAAGATGAAAAACTGTTTTTT. The encoded protein is CASSLQGKEDEKLFF. Filled out from reference TRBV11-1 and TRBJ1-4, the complete variable domain reads EAEVAQSPRYKITEKSQAVAFWCDPISGHATLYWYRQILGQGPELLVQFQDESVVDDSQLPKDRFSAERLKGVDSTLKIQPAELGDSAMYLCASSLQGKEDEKLFFGSGTQLSVL.